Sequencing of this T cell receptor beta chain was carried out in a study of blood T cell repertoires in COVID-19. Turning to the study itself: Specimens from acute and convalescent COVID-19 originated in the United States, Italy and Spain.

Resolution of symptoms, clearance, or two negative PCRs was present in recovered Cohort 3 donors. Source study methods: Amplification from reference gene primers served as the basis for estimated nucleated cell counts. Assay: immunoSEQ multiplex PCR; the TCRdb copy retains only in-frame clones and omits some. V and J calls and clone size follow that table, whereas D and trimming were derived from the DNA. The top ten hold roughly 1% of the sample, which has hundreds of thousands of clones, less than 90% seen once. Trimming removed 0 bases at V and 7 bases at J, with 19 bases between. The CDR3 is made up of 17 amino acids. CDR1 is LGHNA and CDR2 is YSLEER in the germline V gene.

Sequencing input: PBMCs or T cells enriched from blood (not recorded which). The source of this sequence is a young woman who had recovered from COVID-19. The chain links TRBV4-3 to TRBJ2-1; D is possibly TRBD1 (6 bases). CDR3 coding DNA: TGCGCCAGCAGCCAAGATTTGGCAGGGGCCCGCTATAATGAGCAGTTCTTC. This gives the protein CASSQDLAGARYNEQFF.